The source of this T cell receptor (beta chain) is a study of vaccination effects on CD4 cells after COVID-19. General study results and limits: Convalescents' post-vaccine spike-reactive clones were mainly new, vaccine-induced. Clones induced by infection and by vaccine showed marked clonal contraction late after vaccination.

In the ViraFEST assay, antigen-specific CD4+ clonotypes were identified by expansion after peptide-pool stimulation. Scientists isolated CD4+ T cells after a roughly ten-day culture period ended. From March to December 2020, the person had a SARS-CoV-2 infection that was confirmed by PCR. Half-medium changes using IL-2 medium occurred on days 3 and 7. Germline values: CDR1 MGHRA, CDR2 YSYEKL. The ends were cut back, 2 bases at V and 3 bases at J, with 11 bases in the middle. The CDR3 loop spans 15 amino acids. Libraries were prepared by immunoSEQ multiplex PCR; TCRdb keeps only in-frame clonotypes and omits some of them. The table records nearly 45,000 clones, approximately 72% of them present only once. As to this clone: Antigen unknown.

The receptor comes from a human donor who had a prior SARS-CoV-2 infection. The sequences come from CD4+ T cells from PBMCs cultured with a peptide pool, collected before COVID-19 vaccination. V usage is TRBV4-1 and J usage is TRBJ1-5; D is unresolved. The DNA of the CDR3 is TGCGCCAGCAGCCAAACGCCCCAAAACAATCAGCCCCAGCATTTT. As protein: CASSQTPQNNQPQHF.